The entry below describes one TCR beta chain. Its antigen is unknown. Next came a second PCR, run for about 6 to 12 cycles, which used a sample-barcoded 5' primer along with a J-beta primer mix. TCRdb analysed the 5' RACE reads with MiXCR anew, one entry per CDR3 protein. Among about 1.8 million distinct CDR3 sequences listed, about 49% were seen once. Germline V gene sequence: CDR1 MDHEN, CDR2 SYDVKM. There are 16 residues in the CDR3. Germline trimming cut 5 bases from V and 8 bases from J; bases unmatched to any gene: 13. Isolation yielded PBMCs, at least 7 million per sample, in every case. This entry comes from a study of blood T cells in healthy people across ages. Across the whole study: Capturing about one barcoded beta molecule per two T cells was achieved by template switching.

Whole-study results and caveats: Roughly linearly, TCR beta diversity per million T cells fell as age increased. Naive T cell percentage showed a strong correlation with TCR beta diversity.

Sequences were obtained from blood. This receptor was taken from a woman between 40 and 55 years old in good health. This chain uses TRBV28 with TRBJ1-4; 8 nucleotides match TRBD1. Here the CDR3 DNA reads TGTGCCAGCAGTCCGTCGGACAGGGTGACGAGCGAAAAACTGTTTTTT. Amino acid sequence: CASSPSDRVTSEKLFF.